The subject of this entry is one T cell receptor (beta chain). Its antigen is still unknown. This specimen comes from a study of a mutant IDH1 vaccine in newly diagnosed glioma. Study details: Each patient was administered eight vaccinations, scheduled in weeks 1, 3, 5, 7, 11, 15, 19 and 23. Vaccine dosing followed radiotherapy by 4-6 weeks, or accompanied temozolomide cycles. Males made up approximately 60% and females about 40% of treated patients, whose mean age was roughly 40 years.

Documented time point: week 11, during vaccination. Every single dose of the vaccine, 300 ug of mutant IDH1 20-mer peptide, came with topical imiquimod. Trimming stripped 3 bases from V and 2 bases from J, with 8 bases between. There are 13 residues in the CDR3. CDR1 SQVTM and CDR2 ANQGSEA come from the germline V gene. Assay used: immunoSEQ multiplex PCR; TCRdb lists only in-frame clones, some missing. The top ten clones hold 8% to 13% of a sample with tens of thousands of clones, approximately 70% of them seen once. Findings of the study overall: Evidence of vaccine-induced immune responses was documented in approximately 93% of patients.

The chain employs TRBV29-1 and TRBJ1-5; D call uncertain. The material was peripheral blood mononuclear cells (PBMCs), obtained from a glioma patient whose treatment included an IDH1 peptide vaccine. The receptor was derived from a man in his late teens or twenties with glioma. Some clones in this sample may be carry-over from other donors' samples. CDR3 sequence (DNA): TGCAGCGTTGATCTTGGGGGCAATCAGCCCCAGCATTTT. This gives the protein CSVDLGGNQPQHF.